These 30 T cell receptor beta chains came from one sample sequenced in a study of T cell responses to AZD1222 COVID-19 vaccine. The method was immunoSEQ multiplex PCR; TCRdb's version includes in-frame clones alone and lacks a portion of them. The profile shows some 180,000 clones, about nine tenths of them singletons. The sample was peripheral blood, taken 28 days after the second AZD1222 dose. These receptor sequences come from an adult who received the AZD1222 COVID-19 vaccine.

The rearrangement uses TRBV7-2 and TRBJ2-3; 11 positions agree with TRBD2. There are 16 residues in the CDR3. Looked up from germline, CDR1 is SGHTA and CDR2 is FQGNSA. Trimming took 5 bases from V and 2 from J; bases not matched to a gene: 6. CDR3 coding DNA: TGTGCCAGCAGCCGTCATAGCGGGGGGGCCACAGATACGCAGTATTTT. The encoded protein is CASSRHSGGATDTQYF. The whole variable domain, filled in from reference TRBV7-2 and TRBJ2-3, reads GAGVSQSPSNKVTEKGKDVELRCDPISGHTALYWYRQSLGQGLEFLIYFQGNSAPDKSGLPSDRFSAERTGGSVSTLTIQRTQQEDSAVYLCASSRHSGGATDTQYFGPGTRLTVL.

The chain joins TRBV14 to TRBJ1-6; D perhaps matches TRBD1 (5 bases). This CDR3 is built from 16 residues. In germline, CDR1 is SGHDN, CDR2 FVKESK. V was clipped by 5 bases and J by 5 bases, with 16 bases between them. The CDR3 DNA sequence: TGTGCCAGCAGCTCGCTTCAGGGAGGTCATAATTCACCCCTCCACTTT. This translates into CASSSLQGGHNSPLHF.

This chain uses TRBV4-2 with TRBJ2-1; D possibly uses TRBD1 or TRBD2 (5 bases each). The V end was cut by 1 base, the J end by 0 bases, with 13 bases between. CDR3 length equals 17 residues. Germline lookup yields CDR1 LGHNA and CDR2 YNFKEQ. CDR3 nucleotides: TGTGCCAGCAGCCAAGCCATACTAGGGGCCTCCTACAATGAGCAGTTCTTC. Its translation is CASSQAILGASYNEQFF.

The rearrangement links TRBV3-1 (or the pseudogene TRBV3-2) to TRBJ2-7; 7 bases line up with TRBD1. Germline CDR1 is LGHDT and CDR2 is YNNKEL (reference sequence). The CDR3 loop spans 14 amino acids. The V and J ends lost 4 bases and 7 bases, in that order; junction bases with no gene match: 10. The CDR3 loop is CASSLSEGAKEQYF. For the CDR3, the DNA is TGTGCCAGCAGCCTAAGTGAGGGGGCTAAAGAGCAGTACTTC.

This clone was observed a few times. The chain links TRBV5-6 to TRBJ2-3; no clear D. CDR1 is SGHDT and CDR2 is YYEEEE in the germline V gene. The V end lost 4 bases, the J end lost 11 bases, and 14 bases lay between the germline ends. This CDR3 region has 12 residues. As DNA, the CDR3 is TGTGCCAGCAGCGACTTGGGCTCCGGGCAGTATTTT. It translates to CASSDLGSGQYF.

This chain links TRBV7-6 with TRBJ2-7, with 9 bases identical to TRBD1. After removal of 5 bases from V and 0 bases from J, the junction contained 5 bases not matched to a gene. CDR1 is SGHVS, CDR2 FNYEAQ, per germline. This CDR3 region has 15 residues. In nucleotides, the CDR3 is TGTGCCAGCAGCCCTGACAGGGGGAGCTCCTACGAGCAGTACTTC. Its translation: CASSPDRGSSYEQYF.

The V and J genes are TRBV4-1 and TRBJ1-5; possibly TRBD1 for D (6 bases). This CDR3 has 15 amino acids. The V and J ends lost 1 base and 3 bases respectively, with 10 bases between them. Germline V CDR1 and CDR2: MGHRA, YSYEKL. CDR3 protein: CASSQGDTLNQPQHF. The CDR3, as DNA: TGCGCCAGCAGCCAAGGGGACACCCTCAATCAGCCCCAGCATTTT.

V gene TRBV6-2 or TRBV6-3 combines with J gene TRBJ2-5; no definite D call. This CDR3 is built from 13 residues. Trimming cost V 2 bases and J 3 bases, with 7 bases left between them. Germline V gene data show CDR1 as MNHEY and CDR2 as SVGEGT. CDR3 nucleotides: TGTGCCAGCAGTTACCCCAACGAAGAGACCCAGTACTTC. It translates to CASSYPNEETQYF.

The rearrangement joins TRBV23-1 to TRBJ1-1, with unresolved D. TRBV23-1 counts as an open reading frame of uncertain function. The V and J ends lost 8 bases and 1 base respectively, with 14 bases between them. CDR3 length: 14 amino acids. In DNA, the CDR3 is TGCGCCAGCGGGGAGGAAATATCGAACACTGAAGCTTTCTTT. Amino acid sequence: CASGEEISNTEAFF.

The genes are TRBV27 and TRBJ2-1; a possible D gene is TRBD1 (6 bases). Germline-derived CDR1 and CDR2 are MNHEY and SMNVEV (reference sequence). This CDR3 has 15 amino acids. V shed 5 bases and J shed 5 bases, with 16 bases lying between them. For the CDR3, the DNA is TGTGCCAGCAGTAAGGACGACAGGTGGGACAATGAGCAGTTCTTC. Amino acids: CASSKDDRWDNEQFF.

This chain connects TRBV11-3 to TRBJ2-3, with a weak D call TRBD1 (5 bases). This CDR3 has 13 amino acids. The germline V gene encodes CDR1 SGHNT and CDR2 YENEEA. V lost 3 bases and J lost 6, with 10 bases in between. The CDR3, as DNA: TGTGCCAGCAGCTTTAGGGGTAGGGATACGCAGTATTTT. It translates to CASSFRGRDTQYF.

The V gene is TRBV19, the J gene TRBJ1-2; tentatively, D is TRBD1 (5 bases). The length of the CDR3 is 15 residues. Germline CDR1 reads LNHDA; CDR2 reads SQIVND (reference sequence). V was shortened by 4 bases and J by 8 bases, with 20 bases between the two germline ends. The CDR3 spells CASSTVRGTVTGYTF. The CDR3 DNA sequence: TGTGCCAGTAGTACGGTCCGGGGCACCGTAACCGGCTACACCTTC.

The CDR3 nucleotides are TGTGCCAGCAGCCGGCGGGGCGAATTTAGCACAGATACGCAGTATTTT. Translating it yields CASSRRGEFSTDTQYF. V usage is TRBV3-1 (or the pseudogene TRBV3-2) and J usage is TRBJ2-3, with D perhaps TRBD2 (6 bases). The CDR3 extends over 16 amino acids. V was trimmed by 4 bases and J by 0 bases, leaving 14 bases between them. Germline lookup yields CDR1 LGHDT and CDR2 YNNKEL (reference sequence).

The DNA for the CDR3 is TGTGCCAGCTCACCCTTCCAGAGGAACACTGAAGCTTTCTTT. Translating it yields CASSPFQRNTEAFF. V usage is TRBV18 and J usage is TRBJ1-1; no reliable D call. The germline V gene encodes CDR1 KGHSH and CDR2 LQKENI. The CDR3 is 14 residues long. Between the trimmed V and J ends, which lost 3 bases and 1 base, there was a span of 9 bases.

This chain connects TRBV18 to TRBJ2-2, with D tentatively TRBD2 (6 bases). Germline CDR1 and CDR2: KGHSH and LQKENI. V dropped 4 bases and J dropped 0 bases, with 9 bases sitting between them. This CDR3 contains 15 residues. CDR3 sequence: CASSLSGPNTGELFF. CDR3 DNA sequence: TGTGCCAGCTCACTTAGCGGCCCGAACACCGGGGAGCTGTTTTTT.

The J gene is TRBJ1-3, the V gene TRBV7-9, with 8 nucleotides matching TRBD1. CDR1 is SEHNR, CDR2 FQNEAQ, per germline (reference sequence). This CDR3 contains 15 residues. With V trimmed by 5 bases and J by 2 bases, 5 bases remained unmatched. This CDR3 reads CASSLTGGAGNTIYF. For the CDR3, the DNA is TGTGCCAGCAGCCTCACAGGGGGAGCTGGAAACACCATATATTTT.

CDR3 protein: CASSQESRDNEQFF. The CDR3, as DNA: TGCGCCAGCAGCCAAGAATCCAGAGACAATGAGCAGTTCTTC. The V gene is TRBV4-3, the J gene TRBJ2-1, with D uncertain. Per the germline V gene, CDR1 is LGHNA and CDR2 is YSLEER. The CDR3 spans 14 residues. The V gene lost 0 bases and the J gene lost 5 bases, with 8 bases spanning the gap.

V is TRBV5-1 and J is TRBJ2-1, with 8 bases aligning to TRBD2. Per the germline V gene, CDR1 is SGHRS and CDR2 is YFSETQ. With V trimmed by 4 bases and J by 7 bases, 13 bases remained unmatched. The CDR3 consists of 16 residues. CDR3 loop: CASSPRTSLVSNEQFF. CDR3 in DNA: TGCGCCAGCAGCCCCCGGACTAGCCTAGTATCGAATGAGCAGTTCTTC.

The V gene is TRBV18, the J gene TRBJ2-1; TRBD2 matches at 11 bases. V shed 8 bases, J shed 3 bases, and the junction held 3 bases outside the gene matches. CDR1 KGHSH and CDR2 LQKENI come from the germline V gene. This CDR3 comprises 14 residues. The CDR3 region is CASASGRLYNEQFF. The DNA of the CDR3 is TGTGCCAGCGCTAGCGGGAGGCTCTACAATGAGCAGTTCTTC.

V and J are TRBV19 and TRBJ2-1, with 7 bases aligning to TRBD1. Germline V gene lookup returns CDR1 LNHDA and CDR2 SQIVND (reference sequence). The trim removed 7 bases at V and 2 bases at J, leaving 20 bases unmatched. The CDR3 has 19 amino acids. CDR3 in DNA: TGTGCCAGTAAGGTGGGGGATCAGCACAGGGGTTTGACCTACAATGAGCAGTTCTTC. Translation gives CASKVGDQHRGLTYNEQFF.

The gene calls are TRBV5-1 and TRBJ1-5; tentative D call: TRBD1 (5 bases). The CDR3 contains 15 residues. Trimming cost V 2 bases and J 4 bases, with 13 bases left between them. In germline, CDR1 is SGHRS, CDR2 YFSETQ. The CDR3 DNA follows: TGCGCCAGCAGCTTTGGAGGGACGGAGAATCAGCCCCAGCATTTT. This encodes CASSFGGTENQPQHF.

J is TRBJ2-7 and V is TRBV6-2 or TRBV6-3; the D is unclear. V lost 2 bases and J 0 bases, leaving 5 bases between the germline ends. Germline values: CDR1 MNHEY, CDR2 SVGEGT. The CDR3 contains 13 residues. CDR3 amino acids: CASSYTNSYEQYF. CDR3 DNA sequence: TGTGCCAGCAGTTACACAAACTCCTACGAGCAGTACTTC.

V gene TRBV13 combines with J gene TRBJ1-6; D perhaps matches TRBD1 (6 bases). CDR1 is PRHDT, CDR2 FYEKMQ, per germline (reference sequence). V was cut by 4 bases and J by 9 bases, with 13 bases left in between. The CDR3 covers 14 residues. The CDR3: CASSSGTKPSPLHF. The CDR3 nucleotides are TGTGCCAGCAGCTCCGGGACAAAACCTTCACCCCTCCACTTT.

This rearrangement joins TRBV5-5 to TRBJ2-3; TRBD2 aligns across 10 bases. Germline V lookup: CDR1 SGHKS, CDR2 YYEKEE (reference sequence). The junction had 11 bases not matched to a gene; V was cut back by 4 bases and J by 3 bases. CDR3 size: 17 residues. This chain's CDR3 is CASSPLRASGRTDTQYF. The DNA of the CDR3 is TGTGCCAGCAGCCCGCTCCGTGCTAGCGGGAGAACAGATACGCAGTATTTT.

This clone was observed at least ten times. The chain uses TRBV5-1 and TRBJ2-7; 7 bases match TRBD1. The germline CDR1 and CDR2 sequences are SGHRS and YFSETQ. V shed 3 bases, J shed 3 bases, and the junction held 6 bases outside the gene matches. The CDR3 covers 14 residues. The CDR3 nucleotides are TGCGCCAGCAGCTCCCGGGACAGCTACTACGAGCAGTACTTC. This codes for CASSSRDSYYEQYF.

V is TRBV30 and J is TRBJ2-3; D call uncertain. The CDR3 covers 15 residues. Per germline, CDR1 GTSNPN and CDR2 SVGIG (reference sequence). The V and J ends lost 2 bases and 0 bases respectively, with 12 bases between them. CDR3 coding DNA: TGTGCCTGGAGTCTCAAACCCAGAAGCACAGATACGCAGTATTTT. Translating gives CAWSLKPRSTDTQYF.

The CDR3: CASSEAISTDTQYF. The CDR3 bases are TGTGCCAGCAGTGAGGCTATTAGCACAGATACGCAGTATTTT. The chain uses TRBV6-1 and TRBJ2-3; D not resolved. The CDR3 totals 14 residues. Germline-derived CDR1 and CDR2 are MNHNS and SASEGT. V lost 3 bases and J 0 bases, leaving 7 bases between the germline ends.

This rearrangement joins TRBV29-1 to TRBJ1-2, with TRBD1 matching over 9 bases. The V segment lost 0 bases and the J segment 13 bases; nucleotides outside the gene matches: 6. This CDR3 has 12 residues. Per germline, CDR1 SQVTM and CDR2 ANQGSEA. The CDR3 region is CSVEEGTGYFTF. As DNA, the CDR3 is TGCAGCGTTGAAGAAGGGACAGGGTATTTCACCTTC.

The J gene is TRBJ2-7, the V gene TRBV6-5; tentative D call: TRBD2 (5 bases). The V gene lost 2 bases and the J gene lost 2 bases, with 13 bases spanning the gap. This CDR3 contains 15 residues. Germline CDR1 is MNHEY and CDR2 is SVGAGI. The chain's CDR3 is CASSYGRGRTYEQYF. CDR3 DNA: TGTGCCAGCAGTTACGGGCGCGGGCGCACCTACGAGCAGTACTTC.

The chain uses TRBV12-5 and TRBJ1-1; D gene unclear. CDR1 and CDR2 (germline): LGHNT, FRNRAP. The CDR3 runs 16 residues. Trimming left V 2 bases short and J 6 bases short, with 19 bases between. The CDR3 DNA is TGTGCTAGTGGTTTGTGGAGGGCGGGAGATCTGGCTGAAGCTTTCTTT. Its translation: CASGLWRAGDLAEAFF.